This is a list of T cell receptor beta chains from one sample in a study of radiotherapy plus CTLA-4 blockade in lung cancer. Here immunoSEQ multiplex PCR was the method, and the copy in TCRdb shows in-frame clones only, minus some. The sample lists 77,000 or so clones, roughly 69% occurring once. The sample consisted of peripheral blood, taken from a patient treated with radiotherapy plus ipilimumab. All receptors derive from a human donor with non-small cell lung cancer whose response to radiotherapy plus ipilimumab could not be evaluated. Both conserved end residues are part of each CDR3. D genes are given only for firm matches.

V: TRBV9
D: TRBD1
J: TRBJ2-1
DNA: TGTGCCAGCAGCCCTTCGGGACAGTTCTACAATGAGCAGTTCTTC
CDR3: CASSPSGQFYNEQFF

V: TRBV5-1
D: -
J: TRBJ2-2
DNA: TGCGCCAGCCTACCAATTGGGAACACCGGGGAGCTGTTTTTT
CDR3: CASLPIGNTGELFF

V: TRBV2
D: -
J: TRBJ2-5
DNA: TGTGCCAGTGCACAGTTCCAAGAGACCCAGTACTTC
CDR3: CASAQFQETQYF

V: TRBV15
D: -
J: TRBJ2-6
DNA: TGTGCCACCAGCGGCCGACAGTTGACTGGGGCCAACGTCCTGACTTTC
CDR3: CATSGRQLTGANVLTF

V: TRBV30
D: -
J: TRBJ1-1
DNA: TGTGCCTGGAGTCCCCGAGGACTTGAAGCTTTCTTT
CDR3: CAWSPRGLEAFF

V: TRBV13
D: -
J: TRBJ2-5
DNA: TGTGCCAGCAGCCCCCTCGGGCAAGAGACCCAGTACTTC
CDR3: CASSPLGQETQYF

V: TRBV6-6
D: TRBD1
J: TRBJ2-7
DNA: TGTGCCAGCGGGGGATACGTCGGGACAGGGGACTACGAGCAGTACTTC
CDR3: CASGGYVGTGDYEQYF

V: TRBV30
D: -
J: TRBJ2-7
DNA: TGTGCCTGGAGTCGGGCGGGGTACGAGCAGTACTTC
CDR3: CAWSRAGYEQYF

V: TRBV4-1
D: -
J: TRBJ1-5
DNA: TGCGCCAGCAGCCAAGACCCGGATCAGCCCCAGCATTTT
CDR3: CASSQDPDQPQHF

V: TRBV4-2
D: -
J: TRBJ1-2
DNA: TGTGCCAGCAGCCCCTCCACAGGGACAAACTATGGCTACACCTTC
CDR3: CASSPSTGTNYGYTF

V: TRBV7-8
D: TRBD1
J: TRBJ1-2
DNA: TGTGCCAGCAGCTTGGACGGACAGGGCCACCCCTATGGCTACACCTTC
CDR3: CASSLDGQGHPYGYTF

V: TRBV30
D: -
J: TRBJ1-6
DNA: TGTGCCTGGACAGTTAATTCACCCCTCCACTTT
CDR3: CAWTVNSPLHF